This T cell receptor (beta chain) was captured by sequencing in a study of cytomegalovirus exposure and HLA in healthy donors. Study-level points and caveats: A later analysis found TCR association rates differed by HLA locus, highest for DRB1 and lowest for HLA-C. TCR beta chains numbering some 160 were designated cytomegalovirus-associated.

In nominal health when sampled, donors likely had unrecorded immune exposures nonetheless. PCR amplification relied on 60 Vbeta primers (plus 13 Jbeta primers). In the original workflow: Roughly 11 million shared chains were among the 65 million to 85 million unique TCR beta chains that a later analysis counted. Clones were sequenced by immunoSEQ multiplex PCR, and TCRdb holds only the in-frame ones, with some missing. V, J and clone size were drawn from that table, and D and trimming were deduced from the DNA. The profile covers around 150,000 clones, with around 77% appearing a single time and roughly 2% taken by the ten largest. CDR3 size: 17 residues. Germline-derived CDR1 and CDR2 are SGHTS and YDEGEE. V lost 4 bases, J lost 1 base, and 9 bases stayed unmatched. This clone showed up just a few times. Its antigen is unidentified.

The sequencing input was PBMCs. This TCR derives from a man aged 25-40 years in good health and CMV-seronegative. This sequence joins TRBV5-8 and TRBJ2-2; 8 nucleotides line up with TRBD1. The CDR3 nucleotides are TGTGCCAGCAGCCGGACAGGGTTAGCGGAGAACACCGGGGAGCTGTTTTTT. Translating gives CASSRTGLAENTGELFF.